Presented here are 21 T cell receptor beta chains from one specimen sequenced in a study of lymphopenia after photon versus proton radiotherapy. This table comes from immunoSEQ multiplex PCR, and its TCRdb copy is limited to in-frame clones, with some not included. The table lists approximately 150,000 clones, 80% to 90% of them singletons. This sample comprised peripheral blood, obtained from a patient treated with photon-based radiotherapy. Source of these receptors: a man in his fifties or sixties with gastric cancer.

The rearrangement uses TRBV5-1 and TRBJ2-6; TRBD1 aligns across 9 bases. The germline V gene encodes CDR1 SGHRS and CDR2 YFSETQ. The CDR3 loop spans 18 amino acids. V lost 4 bases and J lost 0; bases outside the gene matches: 8. For the CDR3, the DNA is TGCGCCAGCAGCAGCCGGGACAGGGCTGTCTCTGGGGCCAACGTCCTGACTTTC. This translates into CASSSRDRAVSGANVLTF.

J is TRBJ1-3 and V is TRBV5-1; 12 bases fit TRBD1. CDR3 length: 16 residues. With V trimmed by 4 bases and J by 3 bases, 5 bases remained unmatched. The germline V gene encodes CDR1 SGHRS and CDR2 YFSETQ. CDR3: CASSAGQGALGNTIYF. In DNA form, the CDR3 reads TGCGCCAGCAGCGCGGGACAGGGGGCACTTGGAAACACCATATATTTT.

V is TRBV19 and J is TRBJ2-7; the match to TRBD1 covers 9 bases. The CDR3 extends over 13 amino acids. V was pared by 5 bases and J by 9 bases, with 8 bases of the junction left unmatched. Germline CDR1 is LNHDA and CDR2 is SQIVND (reference sequence). CDR3 loop: CASSPGQGRTQYF. The CDR3 coding sequence is TGTGCCAGTAGTCCGGGACAGGGAAGGACGCAGTACTTC.

The chain has TRBV7-8 and TRBJ2-7; TRBD1 agrees at 9 bases. The CDR3 sequence is 14 residues long. The germline V gene encodes CDR1 SGHVS and CDR2 FQNEAQ. The junction had 5 bases not matched to a gene; V was cut back by 5 bases and J by 3 bases. CDR3 in amino acids: CASSQDRGGYEQYF. In DNA, the CDR3 is TGTGCCAGCAGCCAGGACAGGGGCGGCTACGAGCAGTACTTC.

The gene calls are TRBV6-5 and TRBJ1-1; D is unresolved. V was pared by 5 bases and J by 2 bases, with 3 bases between. CDR1 MNHEY and CDR2 SVGAGI come from the germline V gene. The CDR3 has 11 residues. Written as DNA, the CDR3 is TGTGCCAGCAGTCGCAACACTGAAGCTTTCTTT. This translates into CASSRNTEAFF.

The rearrangement links TRBV6-4 to TRBJ2-3; maybe TRBD2 (5 bases). Germline CDR1 MRHNA, CDR2 SNTAGT. The ends were cut back, 4 bases at V and 2 bases at J, with 7 bases in the middle. CDR3 length equals 13 residues. CDR3 in amino acids: CASSVDFTDTQYF. In DNA, the CDR3 is TGTGCCAGCAGTGTGGACTTCACAGATACGCAGTATTTT.

In this sample, this clone turned up once. J is TRBJ2-7 and V is TRBV5-4, with D tentatively TRBD1 or TRBD2 (5 bases each). Germline CDR1 is SGHNT and CDR2 is YYREEE (reference sequence). The CDR3 loop spans 14 amino acids. The V end was cut by 4 bases, the J end by 2 bases, with 13 bases between. CDR3 sequence: CASSVWGSPYEQYF. The CDR3 bases are TGTGCCAGCAGCGTCTGGGGGTCTCCCTACGAGCAGTACTTC.

The chain recombines TRBV7-2 with TRBJ2-5; the D gene is possibly TRBD2 (5 bases). The CDR3 consists of 15 residues. The V end lost 2 bases, the J end lost 2 bases, and 12 bases lay between the germline ends. CDR1 and CDR2 (germline): SGHTA, FQGNSA. Here the CDR3 DNA reads TGTGCCAGCAGCTTACAGGAGGAGCGGCAAGAGACCCAGTACTTC. Amino acids: CASSLQEERQETQYF.

The genes are TRBV15 and TRBJ2-1, with 10 nucleotides matching TRBD2. Germline CDR1 reads LNHNV; CDR2 reads YYDKDF (reference sequence). V shed 0 bases, J shed 2 bases, and the junction held 10 bases outside the gene matches. CDR3 length: 19 amino acids. CDR3 in amino acids: CATSREAQPLAGAYNEQFF. DNA of the CDR3: TGTGCCACCAGCAGAGAAGCGCAACCCCTAGCGGGAGCCTACAATGAGCAGTTCTTC.

The chain is built from TRBV28 and TRBJ2-1, with 9 positions matching TRBD2. Trimming removed 5 bases from V and 7 bases from J; junction bases left unmatched: 12. Germline V gene sequence: CDR1 MDHEN, CDR2 SYDVKM. The CDR3 is 16 residues long. This chain's CDR3 is CASSTPASGKGNEQFF. The DNA of the CDR3 is TGTGCCAGCAGTACCCCAGCTAGCGGGAAGGGAAATGAGCAGTTCTTC. The full variable domain, with the rest looked up from reference TRBV28 and TRBJ2-1, is DVKVTQSSRYLVKRTGEKVFLECVQDMDHENMFWYRQDPGLGLRLIYFSYDVKMKEKGDIPEGYSVSREKKERFSLILESASTNQTSMYLCASSTPASGKGNEQFFGPGTRLTVL.

The V call is TRBV5-6, the J call TRBJ2-1; 7 nucleotides agree with TRBD2. This CDR3 is 15 amino acids long. J lost 5 bases, V lost 4 bases, and 9 bases had no gene match. Germline CDR1 reads SGHDT; CDR2 reads YYEEEE. In DNA, the CDR3 is TGTGCCAGCAGCCCCACACCGGGACTAAACAATGAGCAGTTCTTC. Amino acids: CASSPTPGLNNEQFF. Using reference TRBV5-6 and TRBJ2-1 for the parts outside the CDR3, the full variable domain is DAGVTQSPTHLIKTRGQQVTLRCSPKSGHDTVSWYQQALGQGPQFIFQYYEEEERQRGNFPDRFSGHQFPNYSSELNVNALLLGDSALYLCASSPTPGLNNEQFFGPGTRLTVL.

The V gene is TRBV28, the J gene TRBJ2-7, with D perhaps being TRBD1 or TRBD2 (6 bases each). CDR1 is MDHEN and CDR2 is SYDVKM in the germline V gene. This CDR3 spans 13 amino acids. Trimming took 10 bases from V and 2 from J, leaving 15 bases between them. CDR3: CATRGANTYEQYF. CDR3 in DNA: TGTGCCACTAGGGGGGCAAACACCTACGAGCAGTACTTC.

V is TRBV28 and J is TRBJ1-5; unclear D gene. The V end was cut by 7 bases, the J end by 3 bases, with 10 bases between. Germline V lookup: CDR1 MDHEN, CDR2 SYDVKM. CDR3 size: 13 residues. CDR3 loop: CASMGLFNQPQHF. The CDR3 region has the DNA TGTGCCAGCATGGGCTTATTCAATCAGCCCCAGCATTTT.

The chain joins TRBV7-2 to TRBJ2-2, with 12 positions matching TRBD2. The CDR3 is made up of 17 amino acids. Losses at the gene ends were 1 base for V and 7 bases for J; bases not matched to a gene: 7. Germline values: CDR1 SGHTA, CDR2 FQGNSA. The chain's CDR3 is CASSLVASGRANGELFF. CDR3 bases: TGTGCCAGCAGCTTAGTCGCTAGCGGGAGGGCCAACGGGGAGCTGTTTTTT.

This chain connects TRBV30 to TRBJ1-3; D unclear. CDR1 and CDR2 (germline): GTSNPN, SVGIG (reference sequence). V lost 6 bases, J lost 3 bases, and 12 bases lay in between. The CDR3 is made up of 13 amino acids. CDR3 nucleotides: TGTGCCTGCCCGGATGGAGTTGGAAACACCATATATTTT. This sequence encodes CACPDGVGNTIYF.

DNA of the CDR3: TGTGGCCGCTGGGACTGTACGGACGATGAGCAGTTCTTC. This sequence encodes CGRWDCTDDEQFF. The chain recombines TRBV11-3 with TRBJ2-1; tentative D call: TRBD2 (6 bases). CDR3 size: 13 residues. Germline CDR1 and CDR2: SGHNT and YENEEA.

The V and J genes are TRBV5-6 and TRBJ2-7; 13 bases line up with TRBD2. Per the germline V gene, CDR1 is SGHDT and CDR2 is YYEEEE. Trimming cost V 4 bases and J 0 bases; bases outside gene matches: 7. The CDR3 contains 17 residues. CDR3 residues: CASSGTSGAINSYEQYF. The CDR3 DNA sequence: TGTGCCAGCAGCGGGACTAGCGGGGCTATCAACTCCTACGAGCAGTACTTC. The full variable domain, with the rest looked up from reference TRBV5-6 and TRBJ2-7, is DAGVTQSPTHLIKTRGQQVTLRCSPKSGHDTVSWYQQALGQGPQFIFQYYEEEERQRGNFPDRFSGHQFPNYSSELNVNALLLGDSALYLCASSGTSGAINSYEQYFGPGTRLTVT.

The gene calls are TRBV4-2 and TRBJ2-7, with 9 nucleotides matching TRBD2. After removal of 0 bases from V and 2 bases from J, the junction contained 5 bases not matched to a gene. This CDR3 region has 16 residues. From germline, CDR1 is LGHNA and CDR2 YNFKEQ. The CDR3 nucleotides read TGTGCCAGCAGCCAAGATGGTACTAGCGGGCCCTACGAGCAGTACTTC. Its protein is CASSQDGTSGPYEQYF.

This chain joins TRBV7-8 and TRBJ2-5; D perhaps matches TRBD2 (5 bases). This CDR3 is built from 19 residues. Germline V gives CDR1 SGHVS, CDR2 FQNEAQ. V lost 3 bases and J 2 bases, leaving 25 bases between the germline ends. CDR3 region: CASSFQRAGAENPQETQYF. As DNA, the CDR3 is TGTGCCAGCAGCTTTCAACGGGCCGGAGCGGAGAACCCACAAGAGACCCAGTACTTC. Full variable domain (rest looked up from reference TRBV7-8 and TRBJ2-5): GAGVSQSPRYKVAKRGQDVALRCDPISGHVSLFWYQQALGQGPEFLTYFQNEAQLDKSGLPSDRFFAERPEGSVSTLKIQRTQQEDSAVYLCASSFQRAGAENPQETQYFGPGTRLLVL.

The chain recombines TRBV13 with TRBJ2-7, with D possibly matching TRBD2 (5 bases). V lost 5 bases to trimming and J lost 3 bases, with 20 bases between them. The CDR3 extends over 16 amino acids. Germline loops: CDR1 PRHDT, CDR2 FYEKMQ (reference sequence). In DNA, the CDR3 is TGTGCCAGCAGCGCGAGTCTTGGGCTAGCAAACTACGAGCAGTACTTC. This codes for CASSASLGLANYEQYF.

The chain carries TRBV6-5 and TRBJ1-1; no clear D gene. The V end lost 2 bases, the J end lost 2 bases, and 12 bases lay between the germline ends. The germline gives CDR1 MNHEY, CDR2 SVGAGI. The CDR3 consists of 15 residues. In DNA form, the CDR3 reads TGTGCCAGCAGTTACATGTCGGGAACCAACACTGAAGCTTTCTTT. Protein: CASSYMSGTNTEAFF.